This TCR beta chain derives from a study of cytomegalovirus exposure and HLA in healthy donors. Points on this clone: Its antigen is undetermined.

TCRdb's copy holds only in-frame clones and misses some; the assay was immunoSEQ multiplex PCR. The profile shows tens of thousands of clones, roughly 84% of them singletons. Study observations and caveats: Specificity for CMV antigens was confirmed in vitro for a few of the CMV-associated chains.

The CDR3 is 16 amino acids. V was clipped by 1 base and J by 8 bases; unmatched bases: 10. In germline, CDR1 is SEHNR, CDR2 FQNEAQ (reference sequence). The sequence was obtained from a woman younger than 30 in good health and CMV-seropositive. The sample taken for sequencing was PBMCs. The rearrangement uses TRBV7-9 and TRBJ1-4; 7 positions match TRBD1. The CDR3: CASSLDTRQGWEKLFF. DNA for the CDR3: TGTGCCAGCAGCTTAGATACGAGACAGGGTTGGGAAAAACTGTTTTTT.